This T cell receptor (beta chain) was captured in a study of T cell responses to AZD1222 COVID-19 vaccine. Study-level points and caveats: Among spike-specific TCRs, nearly half reportedly target unmutated variant regions. Donors were chiefly white British, with a greater number of females, and clonal diversity was perhaps underestimated.

The table came from immunoSEQ multiplex PCR; TCRdb's copy has only in-frame clones and leaves some out. The sample shows 100,000 to 150,000 clones, more than 70% of them seen only once. The CDR3 length is 20 residues. The V gene's germline CDR1 is SGHAT and CDR2 FQNNGV. Losses at the gene ends were 0 bases for V and 4 bases for J; bases not matched to a gene: 16. Comment on this clone: Its target is not known.

V usage is TRBV11-2 and J usage is TRBJ2-7, with TRBD2 identical over 12 bases. Sequences were derived from peripheral blood, sampled on day 0 of AZD1222 vaccination. This clonotype originated in an adult in good health. CDR3 loop: CASSLERTGYTSGRIYEQYF. In DNA form, the CDR3 reads TGTGCCAGCAGCTTAGAAAGGACAGGGTATACTAGCGGGAGGATTTACGAGCAGTACTTC. Full variable domain (remainder filled in from reference TRBV11-2 and TRBJ2-7): EAGVAQSPRYKIIEKRQSVAFWCNPISGHATLYWYQQILGQGPKLLIQFQNNGVVDDSQLPKDRFSAERLKGVDSTLKIQPAKLEDSAVYLCASSLERTGYTSGRIYEQYFGPGTRLTVT.